The entry that follows covers one T cell receptor beta chain sequence. The sample belongs to a study of blood T cell repertoires in COVID-19. Turning to the study itself: Spain, Italy and the United States supplied samples that represented acute and convalescent COVID-19.

During active infection, Seattle patients enrolled and were then monitored through disease. Produced via immunoSEQ multiplex PCR; TCRdb's table is partial and in-frame only. This sample has hundreds of thousands of clones, with roughly 90% found just once. The germline gives CDR1 MGHRA, CDR2 YSYEKL. Between the trimmed V and J ends, which lost 6 bases and 1 base, there was a span of 15 bases. This CDR3 contains 15 residues. The gene calls are TRBV4-1 and TRBJ1-1; D might be TRBD1 (6 bases). The source of this sequence is a woman in her twenties or thirties with COVID-19, enrolled during active disease. Sequenced input: peripheral blood. CDR3 nucleotide sequence: TGCGCCAGCAGACACCAAGGACAGCCGAACACTGAAGCTTTCTTT. Translating it yields CASRHQGQPNTEAFF.